These T cell receptor beta chains were read from a single sample in a study of T cell responses to AZD1222 COVID-19 vaccine. Sequencing used immunoSEQ multiplex PCR; TCRdb keeps in-frame clones, though not all of them. The table includes 99,000 or so clones, about 89% detected once. Material: peripheral blood, obtained 28 days after the second dose of the MenACWY control vaccine. The origin of the receptors is an adult who received the MenACWY meningococcal vaccine as a control. Both conserved end residues are part of each CDR3. Fields, in order: V gene, D gene, J gene, clone size, CDR3 DNA, CDR3 protein. D genes are given only for firm matches. A row's size may be missing; if present it is once, few, many or a size class.

TRBV6-5	NA	TRBJ2-7	once	TGTGCCAGCAGTCGCTACGGAGCGGCCCACTACGAGCAGTACTTC	CASSRYGAAHYEQYF
TRBV4-3	NA	TRBJ1-4	NA	TGCGCCAGCAGCCAAGTTAAGGCCGGGGGAGATGAAAAACTGTTTTTT	CASSQVKAGGDEKLFF
TRBV7-2	TRBD2	TRBJ2-7	NA	TGTGCCAGCAGCTTAGGACCTTTAGCGGGGGGACTCTACGAGCAGTACTTC	CASSLGPLAGGLYEQYF
TRBV9	NA	TRBJ2-3	NA	TGTGCCAGCAGCGTAGCTACGGCGGATACGCAGTATTTT	CASSVATADTQYF
TRBV9	NA	TRBJ2-5	NA	TGTGCCAGCAGCGTAGTCGATTGGGAGACCCAGTACTTC	CASSVVDWETQYF
TRBV7-2	TRBD1	TRBJ1-5	NA	TGTGCCAGCAGCTTACTCCCCAGGGGGTCCAATCAGCCCCAGCATTTT	CASSLLPRGSNQPQHF
TRBV6-2/TRBV6-3	TRBD1	TRBJ1-2	NA	TGTGCCAGCAGTTCCCGGGACAGGTCTTCCTTAAACTATGGCTACACCTTC	CASSSRDRSSLNYGYTF
TRBV28	NA	TRBJ2-7	NA	TGTGCCAGCAGTTTGGAGGGGTACCTCGGGACACCCCGCTACGAGCAGTACTTC	CASSLEGYLGTPRYEQYF
TRBV5-1	TRBD1	TRBJ1-1	once	TGCGCCAGCAGCTCAGGACAGGGGAGAGGCACTGAAGCTTTCTTT	CASSSGQGRGTEAFF
TRBV11-2	NA	TRBJ2-1	NA	TGTGCCAGCAGCTCCGCCCCCCGGGGCCCCTACAATGAGCAGTTCTTC	CASSSAPRGPYNEQFF
TRBV5-1	TRBD1	TRBJ1-1	NA	TGCGCCAGCAGCCTATTTGGGACAGCCATTGAAGCTTTCTTT	CASSLFGTAIEAFF
TRBV6-5	TRBD2	TRBJ2-3	NA	TGTGCCACAACTAGCGCTAGCACAGATACGCAGTATTTT	CATTSASTDTQYF
TRBV3-1/TRBV3-2	NA	TRBJ1-1	NA	TGTGCCAGCAGCCAAGATCCTGGCGGGAACACTGAAGCTTTCTTT	CASSQDPGGNTEAFF
TRBV6-4	NA	TRBJ1-6	NA	TGTGCCAGCACCATACTAACGACAAAGAGGGACCGGGATTCACCCCTCCACTTT	CASTILTTKRDRDSPLHF
TRBV4-1	NA	TRBJ2-7	NA	TGCGCCAGCAGCCAAGTTTACAGGGAGGACCACGAGCAGTACTTC	CASSQVYREDHEQYF
TRBV4-1	TRBD1	TRBJ1-2	NA	TGCGCCAGCAGCCAAAGGTCCGGGACAGGGGATGGCTACACCTTC	CASSQRSGTGDGYTF
TRBV24-1	NA	TRBJ2-5	NA	TGTGCCACCAGGGGGGCCGATCCTGGGGAGACCCAGTACTTC	CATRGADPGETQYF
TRBV4-1	NA	TRBJ1-6	NA	TGCGCCAGCAGCCTCGGATGGGGCACTAATTCACCCCTCCACTTT	CASSLGWGTNSPLHF
TRBV28	NA	TRBJ2-7	NA	TGTGCCAGCAGTTTATTGGTCCCTAGGGACGAGCAGTACTTC	CASSLLVPRDEQYF
TRBV13	TRBD1	TRBJ2-7	NA	TGTGCCAGCAGCTCAGGGGGCTCCTTTTACGAGCAGTACTTC	CASSSGGSFYEQYF
TRBV5-1	NA	TRBJ1-2	once	TGCGCCAGCAGCTTGGGGACAGATGGGTATGGCTACACCTTC	CASSLGTDGYGYTF
TRBV5-1	NA	TRBJ2-5	NA	TGCGCCAGCAGCCCCGAGGGGGAGACCCAGTACTTC	CASSPEGETQYF
TRBV25-1	NA	TRBJ1-6	NA	TGTGCCAGCAGTGGGTCGAACGTTTATAATTCACCCCTCCACTTT	CASSGSNVYNSPLHF
TRBV24-1	NA	TRBJ1-2	NA	TGTGCCACCAGTGATATCAACTCCCTCGGGAGATCTTATGGCTACACCTTC	CATSDINSLGRSYGYTF
TRBV7-9	NA	TRBJ2-2	few	TGTGCCAGCAGCGACGGGACTGCGAACACCGGGGAGCTGTTTTTT	CASSDGTANTGELFF
TRBV28	NA	TRBJ1-1	NA	TGTGCCACCGAGACAGGTCCATACACTGAAGCTTTCTTT	CATETGPYTEAFF
TRBV7-9	NA	TRBJ1-2	NA	TGTGCCAGCACGACGGGCGACGGGCGGTCCTATGGCTACACCTTC	CASTTGDGRSYGYTF
TRBV15	TRBD2	TRBJ2-1	NA	TGTGCCACCAGCAGACTAGCGGGGGGGTTTTACAATGAGCAGTTCTTC	CATSRLAGGFYNEQFF
TRBV29-1	TRBD1	TRBJ1-2	once	TGCAGCGTGGGGGGGACAGGGGAACCGAACTATGGCTACACCTTC	CSVGGTGEPNYGYTF
TRBV14	NA	TRBJ2-5	NA	TGTGCCAGCAGCCAAGGAATCAGGGTCACTCGGGAGACCCAGTACTTC	CASSQGIRVTRETQYF
TRBV19	NA	TRBJ1-6	once	TGTGCCAGTAGCTGGGGGAGTGACCATAATTCACCCCTCCACTTT	CASSWGSDHNSPLHF
TRBV5-6	NA	TRBJ2-5	NA	TGTGCCAGCAGCTTGAGTCCTATTGGAGGGGAAGAGACCCAGTACTTC	CASSLSPIGGEETQYF
TRBV7-9	NA	TRBJ2-3	NA	TGTGCCAGCAGCTTGGTCCAAACAGATACGCAGTATTTT	CASSLVQTDTQYF
TRBV19	NA	TRBJ2-2	few	TGTGCCAGTAGTGGGGCGACCATCACCGGGGAGCTGTTTTTT	CASSGATITGELFF
TRBV5-8	NA	TRBJ1-5	NA	TGTGCCAGCAGTTACGGACAACTTAGCAATCAGCCCCAGCATTTT	CASSYGQLSNQPQHF
TRBV5-6	NA	TRBJ1-4	NA	TGTGCCAGCAGCTTGGGCCTTAATGAAAAACTGTTTTTT	CASSLGLNEKLFF
TRBV18	TRBD1	TRBJ1-3	NA	TGTGCCAGCTCGGAAGGACAGGGGGCAAACACCATATATTTT	CASSEGQGANTIYF
TRBV5-1	TRBD1	TRBJ2-5	NA	TGCGCCAGCAGCTTGGGACAGGGGTTTTTTGAGACCCAGTACTTC	CASSLGQGFFETQYF
TRBV18	NA	TRBJ1-3	NA	TGTGCCAGCTCACTTAGCCTCCGCTCTGGAAACACCATATATTTT	CASSLSLRSGNTIYF
TRBV6-6	NA	TRBJ2-1	NA	TGTGCCAGCAGTTACTCCGGCAGCTCCTACAATGAGCAGTTCTTC	CASSYSGSSYNEQFF